This TCR beta chain was captured in a study of blood T cell repertoires in COVID-19. Study processing details: Nucleated cell counts were estimated from reference gene primer amplification. The protocol was immunoSEQ multiplex PCR, while the TCRdb copy is restricted to in-frame clones and leaves out a portion. That table is the source of V, J and clone size, and D and trimming were worked out from the DNA. The repertoire consists of approximately 83,000 clones, with 77% occurring once and the leading ten covering roughly 9.8%. In this sample, this clone turned up many times. Trimming took 5 bases from V and 10 from J, leaving 8 bases between them. This CDR3 has 10 residues. Germline lookup yields CDR1 MDHEN and CDR2 SYDVKM.

V and J are TRBV28 and TRBJ1-1; D is uncertain. This TCR was recovered from a woman of 80 years or more with acute or convalescent COVID-19. Specimen: peripheral blood. The CDR3 sequence is CASSQLSAFF. The CDR3 DNA sequence: TGTGCCAGCAGTCAACTCTCAGCTTTCTTT. Using reference TRBV28 and TRBJ1-1 for the parts outside the CDR3, the full variable domain is DVKVTQSSRYLVKRTGEKVFLECVQDMDHENMFWYRQDPGLGLRLIYFSYDVKMKEKGDIPEGYSVSREKKERFSLILESASTNQTSMYLCASSQLSAFFGQGTRLTVV.